These T cell receptor beta chains were read from a single sample in a study of OX40 agonist ivuxolimab in advanced cancers. TCRdb's table, derived via immunoSEQ multiplex PCR, lists solely in-frame clones and lacks some. The data hold about 74,000 clones, with about 82% observed a single time. The sequences come from CD4+ or CD8+ T cells sorted from blood, collected in a trial of the OX40 agonist ivuxolimab. The source is an adult with an advanced solid tumor such as melanoma, head and neck, liver or kidney cancer. Both conserved end residues are part of each CDR3. A D gene is named only where the DNA matches it firmly. Where a row states a size, it is once, few, many or the class of an expanded clone; other rows omit it.

j_call v_call clone_size d_call cdr3_nt cdr3_aa
TRBJ2-2 TRBV5-1 - - TGCGCCAGCAGCTTGGGCCAGGGACTCACCGGTGAGCTGTTTTTT CASSLGQGLTGELFF
TRBJ2-3 TRBV5-1 - - TGCGCCAGCAGCTTGGCCTGGGCGGCAACTAGCACAGATACGCAGTATTTT CASSLAWAATSTDTQYF
TRBJ1-4 TRBV6-1 - TRBD1 TGTGCCAGCAGACCGGGACAGGGGTATGAAAAACTGTTTTTT CASRPGQGYEKLFF
TRBJ2-5 TRBV9 once TRBD2 TGTGCCAGCAGCGCGGGACTAGCGGGGGAAGAGACCCAGTACTTC CASSAGLAGEETQYF
TRBJ1-2 TRBV15 - TRBD1 TGTGCCACCAGCAGAGCGAACAGGGGGGATGGCTACACCTTC CATSRANRGDGYTF
TRBJ2-2 TRBV27 - - TGTGCCAGCAGTTATTCGAACACCGGGGAGCTGTTTTTT CASSYSNTGELFF
TRBJ2-4 TRBV5-1 - - TGCGCCAGCTTCTTAGGGAATCCGGGGGACATTCAGTACTTC CASFLGNPGDIQYF
TRBJ2-1 TRBV2 few TRBD2 TGTGCCAGCAGGCTAGCGGGGGCTGAAAGGTACAATGAGCAGTTCTTC CASRLAGAERYNEQFF
TRBJ1-1 TRBV7-2 few TRBD1 TGTGCCAGCAGCTTGGGGCCACAGGGGACCACTGAAGCTTTCTTT CASSLGPQGTTEAFF
TRBJ2-5 TRBV2 - - TGTGCCAGCAGTCTGGCGGGATCGGCCCAGTACTTC CASSLAGSAQYF
TRBJ1-1 TRBV19 - - TGTGCCAGTAGAGACACCCGGAACACTGAAGCTTTCTTT CASRDTRNTEAFF
TRBJ2-7 TRBV7-2 - - TGTGCCAGCAGCACCTCCCCCTACGAGCAGTACTTC CASSTSPYEQYF
TRBJ1-5 TRBV6-1 - - TGTGCCACCAAGGGTGGACGCCGGGGCAATCAGCCCCAGCATTTT CATKGGRRGNQPQHF
TRBJ1-1 TRBV14 once TRBD1 TGTGCCAGCAGCTTCCAGGGGGCAAAGACTGAAGCTTTCTTT CASSFQGAKTEAFF
TRBJ1-1 TRBV20-1 few - TGCAGTGCTCCAAGGGCCACTGAAGCTTTCTTT CSAPRATEAFF
TRBJ2-1 TRBV27 - TRBD1 TGTGCCAGCAGCCTACGCTCCGGGACAGCCTCCTACAATGAGCAGTTCTTC CASSLRSGTASYNEQFF
TRBJ1-1 TRBV19 - - TGTGCCAGTAGTATAGATTCCCGGAGGCAGAGGACTGAAGCTTTCTTT CASSIDSRRQRTEAFF
TRBJ1-2 TRBV30 - - TGTGCCTGGGGTAGGACCGAACGAAGGTTGAGCTACACCTTC CAWGRTERRLSYTF
TRBJ2-3 TRBV5-6 - - TGTGCCAGCAGCTCCCGACTCACAGATACGCAGTATTTT CASSSRLTDTQYF
TRBJ2-2 TRBV6-7 - - TGTGCCAGCAGTATCCGGGATACAGCCAACACCGGGGAGCTGTTTTTT CASSIRDTANTGELFF
TRBJ2-3 TRBV2 - - TGTGCCAGCAGAAACAGGGGGGGACTTAGCACAGATACGCAGTATTTT CASRNRGGLSTDTQYF
TRBJ2-6 TRBV6-1 - - TGTGCCAGCATGACAGGGGCCAACGTCCTGACTTTC CASMTGANVLTF
TRBJ1-3 TRBV6-1 - - TGTGCCAGCAGATTTCCTAACTCTGGAAACACCATATATTTT CASRFPNSGNTIYF
TRBJ2-1 TRBV7-2 - TRBD2 TGTGCCAGCAGCTTACCCTTGGGGGGGAATGAGCAGTTCTTC CASSLPLGGNEQFF
TRBJ2-5 TRBV30 - - TGTGCCTGGAGTGCCGAGAGGGAGACCCAGTACTTC CAWSAERETQYF
TRBJ2-3 TRBV30 - - TGTGCCTGGAGGGGATCCACAGATACGCAGTATTTT CAWRGSTDTQYF
TRBJ1-2 TRBV6-6 - TRBD1 TGTGCCAGCAGTTATCAGGGGGATCAAGGTTATGGCTACACCTTC CASSYQGDQGYGYTF
TRBJ2-3 TRBV6-6 - - TGTGCCAGCAGCAGAGCAGAAGGTACGCAGTATTTT CASSRAEGTQYF
TRBJ2-1 TRBV4-2 - - TGTGCCAGCAGCCAAGATCTCGAGGTCAATGAGCAGTTCTTC CASSQDLEVNEQFF
TRBJ1-2 TRBV7-9 - TRBD1 TGTGCCAGCAGTTCAGACCCCCAGGGGGCGCTTAGTGGCTACACCTTC CASSSDPQGALSGYTF
TRBJ1-5 TRBV5-1 once - TGCGCCAGCAGAAGGGACGGCTATAGCAATCAGCCCCAGCATTTT CASRRDGYSNQPQHF
TRBJ2-1 TRBV19 - - TGTGCCAGTAGTGCCACAGGGTACAATGAGCAGTTCTTC CASSATGYNEQFF
TRBJ2-5 TRBV6-5 - - TGTGCCAGCAGTTACTTAGAGACCCAGTACTTC CASSYLETQYF
TRBJ2-7 TRBV23-1 - TRBD1 TGCGCCAGCAGTCTACCGGACAGGGTAGTCGAGCAGTACTTC CASSLPDRVVEQYF
TRBJ1-5 TRBV4-1 once - TGCGCCAGCAGCCAAGATACACTAAATCAGCCCCAGCATTTT CASSQDTLNQPQHF
TRBJ1-3 TRBV9 few - TGTGCCAGCAGCGTAGAAGGGAGGGGATCTGGAAACACCATATATTTT CASSVEGRGSGNTIYF
TRBJ1-2 TRBV6-5 - - TGTGCCAGCAGTTACTCCAACAGGCTTAACTATGGCTACACCTTC CASSYSNRLNYGYTF
TRBJ2-5 TRBV6-5 - - TGTGCCAGCAGAAGCCGGCCCGGTACGGGGGAGACCCAGTACTTC CASRSRPGTGETQYF
TRBJ1-5 TRBV6-1 - - TGTGCCAGCAGTCCTGGGGCAGGGGCCGATCAGCCCCAGCATTTT CASSPGAGADQPQHF
TRBJ1-5 TRBV19 - - TGTGCCAGTAGTATAGGATCAGTTTTGAGCAATCAGCCCCAGCATTTT CASSIGSVLSNQPQHF
TRBJ1-2 TRBV6-5 - - TGTGCCAGCAGCCCTTCTAACTATGGCTACACCTTC CASSPSNYGYTF
TRBJ1-1 TRBV23-1 - TRBD1 TGCGCCAGCAGTCAATCGTTGGGACAGGGGGCGCGGAGCACTGAAGCTTTCTTT CASSQSLGQGARSTEAFF
TRBJ2-1 TRBV6-5 - TRBD1 TGTGCCAGCAGTTACTCGTTTCGACAGGGGCCGCAGTTCTTC CASSYSFRQGPQFF
TRBJ2-2 TRBV5-1 few TRBD2 TGCGCCAGCAGCCACGGACTAGCGGGAGGGCCATTGGCCGGGGAGCTGTTTTTT CASSHGLAGGPLAGELFF